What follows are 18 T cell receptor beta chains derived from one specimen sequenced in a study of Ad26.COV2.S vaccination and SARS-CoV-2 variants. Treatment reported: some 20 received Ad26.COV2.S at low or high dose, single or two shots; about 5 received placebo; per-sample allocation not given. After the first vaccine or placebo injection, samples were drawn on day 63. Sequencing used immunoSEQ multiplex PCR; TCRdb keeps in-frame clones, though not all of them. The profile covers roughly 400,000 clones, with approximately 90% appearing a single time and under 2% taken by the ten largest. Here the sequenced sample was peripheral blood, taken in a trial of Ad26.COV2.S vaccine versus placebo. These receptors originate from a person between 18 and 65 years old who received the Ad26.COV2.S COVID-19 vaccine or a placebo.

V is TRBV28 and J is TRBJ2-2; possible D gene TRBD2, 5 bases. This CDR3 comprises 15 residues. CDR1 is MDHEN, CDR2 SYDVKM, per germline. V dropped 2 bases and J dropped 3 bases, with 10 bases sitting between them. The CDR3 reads CASSLMGDDTGELFF. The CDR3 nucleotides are TGTGCCAGCAGTTTAATGGGAGATGACACCGGGGAGCTGTTTTTT. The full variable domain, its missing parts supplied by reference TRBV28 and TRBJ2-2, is DVKVTQSSRYLVKRTGEKVFLECVQDMDHENMFWYRQDPGLGLRLIYFSYDVKMKEKGDIPEGYSVSREKKERFSLILESASTNQTSMYLCASSLMGDDTGELFFGEGSRLTVL.

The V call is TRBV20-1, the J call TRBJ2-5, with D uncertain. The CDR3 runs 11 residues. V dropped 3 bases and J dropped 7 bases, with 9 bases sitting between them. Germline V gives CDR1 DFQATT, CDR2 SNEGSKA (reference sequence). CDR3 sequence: CSARVWGTQYF. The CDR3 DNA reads TGCAGTGCTAGGGTTTGGGGGACCCAGTACTTC.

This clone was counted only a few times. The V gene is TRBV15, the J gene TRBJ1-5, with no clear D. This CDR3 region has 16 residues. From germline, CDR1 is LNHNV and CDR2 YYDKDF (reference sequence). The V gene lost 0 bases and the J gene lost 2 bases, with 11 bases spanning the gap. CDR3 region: CATSRDSGGGNQPQHF. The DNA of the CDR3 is TGTGCCACCAGCAGAGATTCGGGCGGGGGCAATCAGCCCCAGCATTTT.

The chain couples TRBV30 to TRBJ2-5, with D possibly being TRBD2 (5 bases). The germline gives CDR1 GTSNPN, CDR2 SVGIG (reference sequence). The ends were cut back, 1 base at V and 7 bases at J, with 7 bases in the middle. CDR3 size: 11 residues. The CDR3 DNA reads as TGTGCCTGGAGTGAGGAGGCGACCCAGTACTTC. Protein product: CAWSEEATQYF.

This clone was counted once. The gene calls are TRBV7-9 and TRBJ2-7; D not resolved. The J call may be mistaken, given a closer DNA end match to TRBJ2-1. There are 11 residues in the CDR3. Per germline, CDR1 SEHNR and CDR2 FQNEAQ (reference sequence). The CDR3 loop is CASTPDHEQFF. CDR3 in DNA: TGTGCCAGCACCCCAGACCATGAGCAGTTCTTC.

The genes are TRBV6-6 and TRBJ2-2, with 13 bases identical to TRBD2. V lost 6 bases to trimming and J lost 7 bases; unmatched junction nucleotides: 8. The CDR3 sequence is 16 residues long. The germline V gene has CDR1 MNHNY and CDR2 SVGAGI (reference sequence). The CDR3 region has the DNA TGTGCCAGCAGCTATACTAGCGGGAGGGCCGGCGGGGAGCTGTTTTTT. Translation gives CASSYTSGRAGGELFF.

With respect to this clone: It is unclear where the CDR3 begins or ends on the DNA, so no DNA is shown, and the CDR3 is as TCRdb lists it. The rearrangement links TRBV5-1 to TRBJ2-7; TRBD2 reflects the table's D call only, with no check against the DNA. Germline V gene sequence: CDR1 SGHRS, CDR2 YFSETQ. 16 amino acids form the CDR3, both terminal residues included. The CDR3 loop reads CASSWGTGASGRASYF.

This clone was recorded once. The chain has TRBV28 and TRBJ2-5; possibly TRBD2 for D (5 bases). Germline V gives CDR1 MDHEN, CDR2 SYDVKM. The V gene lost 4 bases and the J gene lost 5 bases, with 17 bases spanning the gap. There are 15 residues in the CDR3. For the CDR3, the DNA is TGTGCCAGCAGTTCGTTTGCGGTGGGCGGGGAGACCCAGTACTTC. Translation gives CASSSFAVGGETQYF.

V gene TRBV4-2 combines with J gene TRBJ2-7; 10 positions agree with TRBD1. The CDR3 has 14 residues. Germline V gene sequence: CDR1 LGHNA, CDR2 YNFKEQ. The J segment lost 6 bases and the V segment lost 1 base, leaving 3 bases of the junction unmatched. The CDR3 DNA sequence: TGTGCCAGCAGCCAAGGAGGGGACAGGGGCGAGCAGTACTTC. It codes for CASSQGGDRGEQYF.

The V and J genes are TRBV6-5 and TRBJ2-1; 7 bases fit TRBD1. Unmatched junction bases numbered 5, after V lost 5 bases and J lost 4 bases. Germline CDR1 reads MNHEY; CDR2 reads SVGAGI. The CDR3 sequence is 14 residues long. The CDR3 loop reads CASSRDSLYNEQFF. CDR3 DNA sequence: TGTGCCAGCAGTCGGGACAGTCTTTACAATGAGCAGTTCTTC.

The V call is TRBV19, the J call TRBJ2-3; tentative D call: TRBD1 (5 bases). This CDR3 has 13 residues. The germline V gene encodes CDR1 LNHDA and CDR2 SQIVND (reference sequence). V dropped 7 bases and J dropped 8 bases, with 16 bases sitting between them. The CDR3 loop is CASKPATVSTQYF. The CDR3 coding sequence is TGTGCCAGTAAGCCCGCGACAGTTTCTACGCAGTATTTT.

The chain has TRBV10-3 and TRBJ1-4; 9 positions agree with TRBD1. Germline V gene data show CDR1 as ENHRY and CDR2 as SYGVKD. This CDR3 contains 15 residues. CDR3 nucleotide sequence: TGTGCTACGACCCGGGACACAGGGGGCTATGAAAAACTGTTTTTT. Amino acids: CATTRDTGGYEKLFF.

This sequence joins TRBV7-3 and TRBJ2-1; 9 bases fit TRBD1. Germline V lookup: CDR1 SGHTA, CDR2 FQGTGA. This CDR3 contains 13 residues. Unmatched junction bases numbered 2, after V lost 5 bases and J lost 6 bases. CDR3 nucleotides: TGTGCCAGCAGCCGGGACAGGGTCAATGAGCAGTTCTTC. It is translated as CASSRDRVNEQFF.

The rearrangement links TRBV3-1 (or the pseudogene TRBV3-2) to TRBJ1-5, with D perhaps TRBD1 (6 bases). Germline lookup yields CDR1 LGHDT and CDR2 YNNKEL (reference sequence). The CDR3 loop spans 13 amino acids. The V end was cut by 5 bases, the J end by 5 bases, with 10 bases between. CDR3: CASSEDRYQPQHF. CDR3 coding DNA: TGTGCCAGCAGCGAGGACAGATATCAGCCCCAGCATTTT.

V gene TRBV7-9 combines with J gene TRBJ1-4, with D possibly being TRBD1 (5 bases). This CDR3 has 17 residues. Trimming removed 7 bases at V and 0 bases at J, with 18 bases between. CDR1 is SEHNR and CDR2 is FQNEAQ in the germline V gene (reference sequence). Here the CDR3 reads CASNPIGADATNEKLFF. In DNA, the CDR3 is TGTGCCAGCAACCCCATTGGGGCAGACGCAACTAATGAAAAACTGTTTTTT.

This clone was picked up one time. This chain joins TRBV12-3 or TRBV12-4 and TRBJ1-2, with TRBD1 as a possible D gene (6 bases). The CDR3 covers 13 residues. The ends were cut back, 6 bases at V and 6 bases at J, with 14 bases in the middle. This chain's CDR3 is CASRVDRIDGYTF. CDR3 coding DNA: TGTGCCAGCAGAGTTGACAGGATCGATGGCTACACCTTC.

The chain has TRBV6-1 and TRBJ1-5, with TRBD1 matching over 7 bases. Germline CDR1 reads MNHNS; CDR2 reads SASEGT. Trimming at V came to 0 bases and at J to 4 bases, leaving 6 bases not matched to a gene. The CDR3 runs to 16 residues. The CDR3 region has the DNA TGTGCCAGCAGTGAAGCGCTCTGGGACAGAAATCAGCCCCAGCATTTT. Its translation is CASSEALWDRNQPQHF.

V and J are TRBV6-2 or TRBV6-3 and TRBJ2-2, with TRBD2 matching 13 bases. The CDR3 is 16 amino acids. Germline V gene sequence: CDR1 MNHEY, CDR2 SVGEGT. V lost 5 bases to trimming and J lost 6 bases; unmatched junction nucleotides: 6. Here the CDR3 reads CASSEGLAGTAGELFF. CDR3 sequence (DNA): TGTGCCAGCAGTGAGGGACTAGCGGGAACGGCCGGGGAGCTGTTTTTT.